Below are 11 T cell receptor beta chains sequenced from a single sample in a study of blood T cell repertoires in COVID-19 (dated by TCRdb to 2020 to 2022). Preparation of the library involved the immunoSEQ multiplex PCR assay. What TCRdb holds here is the immuneACCESS table cut down to in-frame rearrangements. Part of the clones is not present; checked against another copy, under half of the missing clones reflect an unresolved V gene, and the others are unexplained. This sample comprises 200,000 to 250,000 clones, about four fifths of them detected only once. The ten biggest clones cover more than 1.5% of the sample. The source material was peripheral blood. These receptors were collected from a man aged 25-45 years who had recovered from COVID-19.

V and J are TRBV29-1 and TRBJ1-1; 7 bases fit TRBD1. Germline V gene data show CDR1 as SQVTM and CDR2 as ANQGSEA. V lost 7 bases and J lost 0; bases outside the gene matches: 2. The CDR3 loop spans 12 amino acids. CDR3 sequence reads: CSADRMNTEAFF. In DNA form, the CDR3 reads TGCAGCGCGGACAGGATGAACACTGAAGCTTTCTTT.

The gene calls are TRBV9 and TRBJ2-5; the match to TRBD2 covers 15 bases. Trimming at V came to 4 bases and at J to 3 bases, leaving 16 bases not matched to a gene. The germline gives CDR1 SGDLS, CDR2 YYNGEE. This CDR3 spans 20 amino acids. The CDR3 bases are TGTGCCAGCAGCCCGACGGGACTAGCGGGGGGCGCCCCCGTCGAAGAGACCCAGTACTTC. This translates into CASSPTGLAGGAPVEETQYF.

The chain is built from TRBV19 and TRBJ1-2; 7 bases align to TRBD1. The CDR3 runs to 16 residues. Germline V gives CDR1 LNHDA, CDR2 SQIVND (reference sequence). V shed 5 bases, J shed 3 bases, and the junction held 12 bases outside the gene matches. The chain's CDR3 is CASSSIGQEAYYGYTF. Written as DNA, the CDR3 is TGTGCCAGTAGTTCTATAGGACAGGAGGCTTACTATGGCTACACCTTC. Combining the CDR3 with reference TRBV19 and TRBJ1-2 gives the whole variable domain DGGITQSPKYLFRKEGQNVTLSCEQNLNHDAMYWYRQDPGQGLRLIYYSQIVNDFQKGDIAEGYSVSREKKESFPLTVTSAQKNPTAFYLCASSSIGQEAYYGYTFGSGTRLTVV.

The chain carries TRBV23-1 and TRBJ2-5; TRBD1 aligns across 7 bases. TRBV23-1 falls under the ORF class, with uncertain function. This CDR3 is built from 17 residues. With 1 base clipped from V and 2 bases from J, the junction kept 10 bases outside the gene matches. The CDR3 region is CASSQYRMGTVQETQYF. DNA of the CDR3: TGCGCCAGCAGTCAATATCGGATGGGGACAGTGCAAGAGACCCAGTACTTC.

The CDR3 nucleotides are TGTGCCAGCAGCGTGGGACTAGCGGGGTTGGGGGAGCAGTTCTTC. Protein product: CASSVGLAGLGEQFF. The chain carries TRBV9 and TRBJ2-1; 13 bases align to TRBD2. The V and J ends lost 2 bases and 10 bases, in that order; junction bases with no gene match: 6. The CDR3 is 15 amino acids. Germline loops: CDR1 SGDLS, CDR2 YYNGEE.

J is TRBJ2-5 and V is TRBV5-1; TRBD2 aligns across 9 bases. Germline V lookup: CDR1 SGHRS, CDR2 YFSETQ. The CDR3 sequence is 17 residues long. V lost 0 bases and J lost 2; bases outside the gene matches: 8. CDR3 sequence: CASSLARLAGLQETQYF. The CDR3 DNA follows: TGCGCCAGCAGCTTGGCCCGGCTAGCGGGGCTACAAGAGACCCAGTACTTC.

CDR3 sequence (DNA): TGTGCCAGCAGTCCCCGACTTGGTACGCAGTATTTT. Translation: CASSPRLGTQYF. The chain links TRBV6-5 to TRBJ2-3, with D unresolved. Germline V lookup: CDR1 MNHEY, CDR2 SVGAGI. Trimming shortened V by 5 bases and J by 8 bases, and 11 bases separated the two germline ends. CDR3 length: 12 residues.

This rearrangement joins TRBV20-1 to TRBJ2-5; 12 positions agree with TRBD2. Germline CDR1 is DFQATT and CDR2 is SNEGSKA (reference sequence). With 3 bases clipped from V and 1 base from J, the junction kept 12 bases outside the gene matches. There are 18 residues in the CDR3. CDR3 sequence reads: CSASVLAGGPGPQETQYF. The DNA of the CDR3 is TGCAGTGCTAGTGTCCTAGCGGGGGGGCCCGGACCCCAAGAGACCCAGTACTTC.

The chain is built from TRBV6-6 and TRBJ1-1; unclear D gene. The V end was cut by 0 bases, the J end by 4 bases, with 9 bases between. Germline V gives CDR1 MNHNY, CDR2 SVGAGI (reference sequence). This CDR3 comprises 14 residues. The CDR3 DNA is TGTGCCAGCAGTTACTCGCCGGGAGGCACTGAAGCTTTCTTT. This codes for CASSYSPGGTEAFF.

The rearrangement uses TRBV5-8 and TRBJ2-3; weak D call: TRBD2 (6 bases). Per the germline V gene, CDR1 is SGHTS and CDR2 is YDEGEE. Trimming stripped 2 bases from V and 0 bases from J, with 10 bases between. The CDR3 contains 15 residues. CDR3 residues: CASSFSGVSTDTQYF. CDR3 nucleotide sequence: TGTGCCAGCAGCTTCTCGGGGGTGAGCACAGATACGCAGTATTTT. Combining the CDR3 with reference TRBV5-8 and TRBJ2-3 gives the whole variable domain EAGVTQSPTHLIKTRGQQATLRCSPISGHTSVYWYQQALGLGLQFLLWYDEGEERNRGNFPPRFSGRQFPNYSSELNVNALELEDSALYLCASSFSGVSTDTQYFGPGTRLTVL.

The chain couples TRBV6-6 to TRBJ2-7, with 12 nucleotides matching TRBD2. From germline, CDR1 is MNHNY and CDR2 SVGAGI (reference sequence). CDR3 length: 19 amino acids. With 5 bases clipped from V and 0 bases from J, the junction kept 14 bases outside the gene matches. CDR3 sequence: CASSPGASGGAVGSYEQYF. The CDR3, as DNA: TGTGCCAGCAGTCCCGGTGCTAGCGGGGGGGCCGTCGGCTCCTACGAGCAGTACTTC.